Below, 32 T cell receptor beta chains from the same sample are listed, as sequenced in a study of T cell repertoires in cytomegalovirus infection. TCRdb recomputed calls from the reads with MiXCR, one row per CDR3 protein. The sample has roughly 920,000 distinct CDR3 sequences, approximately 32% seen once; the top ten hold 13%. Their antigens remain unidentified. Specimen: cultured CD8+ T cells from PBMCs, collected from culture after CMV antigen stimulation. These receptors all come from a human donor in good health (CMV status not recorded). Some clones in this sample may be carry-over from other donors' samples.

This clonotype was detected a few times. The rearrangement uses TRBV20-1 and TRBJ2-1; unclear D gene. The CDR3 extends over 13 amino acids. Looked up from germline, CDR1 is DFQATT and CDR2 is SNEGSKA (reference sequence). Trimming took off 5 bases at V and 4 bases at J, with 12 bases between the two ends. The CDR3 spells CSAHLLNYNEQFF. The CDR3 DNA sequence: TGCAGTGCTCACCTACTAAATTACAATGAGCAGTTCTTC.

This clonotype was observed once. This may stem from a read error, because a much larger clone lies one nucleotide away. The J gene is TRBJ1-1, the V gene TRBV7-2, with D maybe TRBD1 (5 bases). Germline V gene sequence: CDR1 SGHTA, CDR2 FQGNSA. The CDR3 is 16 amino acids. Deletions cut 4 bases from V and 3 bases from J, with 18 bases between. CDR3 DNA: TGTGCCAGCAGCTCGTCGGGACGGGGGGATTACACTGAAGCTTTCTTT. It specifies CASSSSGRGDYTEAFF.

The V and J genes are TRBV6-2 or TRBV6-3 and TRBJ2-2; D uncertain. Germline CDR1 reads MNHEY; CDR2 reads SVGEGT. V lost 6 bases and J 2 bases, leaving 19 bases between the germline ends. This CDR3 region has 17 residues. The CDR3 nucleotides read TGTGCCAGCAGAGTTTCATGGACGAAGGCTAACACCGGGGAGCTGTTTTTT. Its translation is CASRVSWTKANTGELFF.

The genes are TRBV28 and TRBJ2-1; D is ambiguous. The CDR3 is 14 amino acids. Germline V gene lookup returns CDR1 MDHEN and CDR2 SYDVKM. Trimming shortened V by 6 bases and J by 4 bases, and 13 bases separated the two germline ends. DNA for the CDR3: TGTGCCAGCAGCCCAGTAGACACTTACAATGAGCAGTTCTTC. Its translation is CASSPVDTYNEQFF.

This clonotype was seen only a few times. The genes are TRBV10-3 and TRBJ1-6; D uncertain. The germline V gene encodes CDR1 ENHRY and CDR2 SYGVKD. V dropped 0 bases and J dropped 8 bases, with 11 bases sitting between them. CDR3 length: 15 amino acids. CDR3 sequence (DNA): TGTGCCATCAGTGAGTCGTACGGGCCCGATTCACCCCTCCACTTT. This codes for CAISESYGPDSPLHF.

V is TRBV6-6 and J is TRBJ1-5; D not resolved. The CDR3 is 14 amino acids. Trimming stripped 2 bases from V and 0 bases from J, with 5 bases between. Germline CDR1 is MNHNY and CDR2 is SVGAGI (reference sequence). Written as DNA, the CDR3 is TGTGCCAGCAGTTACGATATTAGCAATCAGCCCCAGCATTTT. Amino acids: CASSYDISNQPQHF.

The gene calls are TRBV7-9 and TRBJ1-2; D perhaps matches TRBD1 (6 bases). Trimming removed 3 bases from V and 4 bases from J, with 12 bases in between. The CDR3 extends over 14 amino acids. CDR1 is SEHNR and CDR2 is FQNEAQ in the germline V gene (reference sequence). CDR3 amino acids: CASSFQGPIYGYTF. The CDR3 nucleotides read TGTGCCAGCAGCTTCCAGGGGCCGATCTATGGCTACACCTTC.

This rearrangement joins TRBV4-1 to TRBJ1-1, with 10 bases fitting TRBD1. CDR1 is MGHRA and CDR2 is YSYEKL in the germline V gene. Losses at the gene ends were 1 base for V and 8 bases for J; bases not matched to a gene: 1. The CDR3 extends over 13 amino acids. This chain's CDR3 is CASSQGQGAEAFF. Here the CDR3 DNA reads TGCGCCAGCAGCCAAGGACAGGGGGCCGAAGCTTTCTTT.

In its sample, this clonotype was seen a few times. This rearrangement joins TRBV12-3 or TRBV12-4 to TRBJ2-1, with 10 bases lining up with TRBD2. The CDR3 totals 15 residues. Losses at the gene ends were 3 bases for V and 6 bases for J; bases not matched to a gene: 5. The CDR3 is CASSFPAGGTNEQFF. The CDR3 DNA reads TGTGCCAGCAGTTTCCCAGCGGGGGGGACCAATGAGCAGTTCTTC.

The chain links TRBV7-9 to TRBJ2-3; TRBD2 aligns across 12 bases. CDR1 and CDR2 (germline): SEHNR, FQNEAQ (reference sequence). The CDR3 is 15 residues long. V trimming: 5 bases; J trimming: 8 bases; junction bases outside the gene matches: 8. CDR3 nucleotides: TGTGCCAGCAGCGTAAAACTAGCGGGGGGAGGTACGCAGTATTTT. Translation gives CASSVKLAGGGTQYF.

This clonotype was seen only a few times. V usage is TRBV6-5 and J usage is TRBJ2-2; 7 bases are shared with TRBD1. The CDR3 is 14 residues long. CDR1 and CDR2 from the germline V gene are MNHEY and SVGAGI. Germline trimming cut 3 bases from V and 4 bases from J; bases unmatched to any gene: 2. CDR3 nucleotides: TGTGCCAGCAGTTATGGACAGGCCACCGGGGAGCTGTTTTTT. Translated: CASSYGQATGELFF.

This clonotype was seen more than once but under ten times. This sequence joins TRBV5-1 and TRBJ2-1; 10 bases match TRBD2. The CDR3 is 15 amino acids. Unmatched junction bases numbered 8, after V lost 3 bases and J lost 8 bases. Germline assignment: CDR1 SGHRS and CDR2 YFSETQ. The CDR3 spells CASSSRASGGHEQFF. CDR3 bases: TGCGCCAGCAGCTCCCGGGCTAGCGGGGGCCATGAGCAGTTCTTC.

This rearrangement joins TRBV2 to TRBJ1-2, with unresolved D. The CDR3 is 10 residues long. Trimming took off 8 bases at V and 14 bases at J, with 15 bases between the two ends. Germline loops: CDR1 SNHLY, CDR2 FYNNEI. CDR3 loop: CASAGKMNTF. As DNA, the CDR3 is TGTGCCAGCGCCGGGAAGATGAATACCTTC.

V gene TRBV4-2 combines with J gene TRBJ2-1, with TRBD2 identical over 7 bases. The CDR3 totals 15 residues. In germline, CDR1 is LGHNA, CDR2 YNFKEQ. The V segment lost 2 bases and the J segment 4 bases; nucleotides outside the gene matches: 5. The CDR3 sequence: CASSQMAGEYNEQFF. The CDR3 DNA follows: TGTGCCAGCAGCCAAATGGCGGGGGAGTACAATGAGCAGTTCTTC.

This clonotype was observed many times. The V call is TRBV7-2, the J call TRBJ2-1; D might be TRBD2 (5 bases). CDR1 and CDR2 (germline): SGHTA, FQGNSA. This CDR3 has 13 amino acids. V was cut by 5 bases and J by 7 bases, with 12 bases left in between. This CDR3 is CASSIGWTNEQFF. The CDR3 bases are TGTGCCAGCAGCATCGGTTGGACTAATGAGCAGTTCTTC.

This rearrangement joins TRBV7-9 to TRBJ1-6, with no clear D. This CDR3 has 15 amino acids. Germline V gene data show CDR1 as SEHNR and CDR2 as FQNEAQ (reference sequence). Deletions cut 5 bases from V and 0 bases from J, with 8 bases between. CDR3 amino acids: CASSGTSSYNSPLHF. The DNA for the CDR3 is TGTGCCAGCAGCGGCACCAGCTCCTATAATTCACCCCTCCACTTT. The whole variable domain, filled in from reference TRBV7-9 and TRBJ1-6, reads DTGVSQNPRHKITKRGQNVTFRCDPISEHNRLYWYRQTLGQGPEFLTYFQNEAQLEKSRLLSDRFSAERPKGSFSTLEIQRTEQGDSAMYLCASSGTSSYNSPLHFGNGTRLTVT.

This clonotype was seen many times. The J gene is TRBJ2-5, the V gene TRBV7-2; 10 bases are shared with TRBD1. V shed 7 bases, J shed 3 bases, and the junction held 8 bases outside the gene matches. CDR1 and CDR2 (germline): SGHTA, FQGNSA. The CDR3 loop spans 15 amino acids. In DNA form, the CDR3 reads TGTGCCAGCAAGGGGAAGACAGGGGGCAAAGAGACCCAGTACTTC. As protein: CASKGKTGGKETQYF.

The rearrangement uses TRBV5-4 and TRBJ2-7, with 8 bases aligning to TRBD2. The J segment lost 5 bases and the V segment lost 2 bases, leaving 6 bases of the junction unmatched. CDR1 SGHNT and CDR2 YYREEE come from the germline V gene (reference sequence). The CDR3 spans 14 residues. This CDR3 is CASSFRGGLDEQYF. The CDR3 DNA follows: TGTGCCAGCAGCTTCCGGGGGGGCCTCGACGAGCAGTACTTC.

In this sample, this clonotype turned up a few times. The chain carries TRBV28 and TRBJ1-6, with 9 bases matching TRBD1. V lost 5 bases, J lost 8 bases, and 10 bases stayed unmatched. The V gene's germline CDR1 is MDHEN and CDR2 SYDVKM. The length of the CDR3 is 16 residues. The chain's CDR3 is CASSPGDREFDSPLHF. CDR3 DNA: TGTGCCAGCAGTCCCGGGGACAGGGAGTTCGATTCACCCCTCCACTTT.

V gene TRBV5-4 combines with J gene TRBJ2-3; 7 bases agree with TRBD2. Germline assignment: CDR1 SGHNT and CDR2 YYREEE (reference sequence). V lost 4 bases to trimming and J lost 4 bases; unmatched junction nucleotides: 3. This CDR3 is built from 13 residues. The CDR3 DNA reads TGTGCCAGCAGCCACGCGGGGGCAGATACGCAGTATTTT. This gives the protein CASSHAGADTQYF.

This clonotype was seen a few times. The chain couples TRBV7-9 to TRBJ2-1; D perhaps matches TRBD1 (6 bases). Germline-derived CDR1 and CDR2 are SEHNR and FQNEAQ (reference sequence). Trimming left V 1 base short and J 4 bases short, with 17 bases between. CDR3 size: 17 residues. CDR3 bases: TGTGCCAGCAGCTTAGGTGCCGGGACACGGACTTACAATGAGCAGTTCTTC. Its protein is CASSLGAGTRTYNEQFF.

This chain joins TRBV20-1 and TRBJ2-7; D is perhaps TRBD2 (6 bases). The CDR3 extends over 15 amino acids. Germline-derived CDR1 and CDR2 are DFQATT and SNEGSKA (reference sequence). Trimming pared 3 bases from V and 2 bases from J, leaving 17 bases between. The CDR3 loop is CSASWTGLDTYEQYF. Written as DNA, the CDR3 is TGCAGTGCTAGCTGGACGGGACTCGATACCTACGAGCAGTACTTC.

This clonotype was recorded a few times. The chain recombines TRBV7-9 with TRBJ1-1, with TRBD1 as a possible D gene (5 bases). Germline CDR1 reads SEHNR; CDR2 reads FQNEAQ (reference sequence). Between the trimmed V and J ends, which lost 1 base and 0 bases, there was a span of 9 bases. This CDR3 is 15 amino acids long. CDR3 nucleotides: TGTGCCAGCAGCTTAGAAGGAGGGGTGAACACTGAAGCTTTCTTT. Amino acid sequence: CASSLEGGVNTEAFF. Looking up the rest from reference TRBV7-9 and TRBJ1-1 gives the full variable domain: DTGVSQNPRHKITKRGQNVTFRCDPISEHNRLYWYRQTLGQGPEFLTYFQNEAQLEKSRLLSDRFSAERPKGSFSTLEIQRTEQGDSAMYLCASSLEGGVNTEAFFGQGTRLTVV.

Turning to this clonotype: At one end, the junction sequence differs from germline, possibly due to a read error. The gene calls are TRBV7-6 and TRBJ1-1; D unresolved. The CDR3 has 15 amino acids. CDR1 SGHVS and CDR2 FNYEAQ come from the germline V gene. Here the CDR3 reads CASSLAHPGFTKAFF. Here the CDR3 DNA reads TGTGCCAGCAGCTTAGCGCATCCAGGATTCACTAAAGCTTTCTTT.

This clonotype came up once. The V call is TRBV20-1, the J call TRBJ1-2; no definite D call. Germline values: CDR1 DFQATT, CDR2 SNEGSKA (reference sequence). There are 14 residues in the CDR3. V dropped 0 bases and J dropped 4 bases, with 12 bases sitting between them. The CDR3 nucleotides read TGCAGTGCTAGAGATCCCCACAGCTCCTATGGCTACACCTTC. Translation gives CSARDPHSSYGYTF.

The sample holds one count of this clonotype. One base away lies a much larger clone, so this may be a sequencing read error. The conserved closing phenylalanine or tryptophan is absent in this CDR3, likely reflecting a read error. V and J are TRBV7-2 and TRBJ1-1, with TRBD1 as a possible D gene (5 bases). This CDR3 comprises 15 residues. Germline V CDR1 and CDR2: SGHTA, FQGNSA. V was pared by 1 base and J by 6 bases, with 15 bases between. CDR3 bases: TGTGCCAGCAGCTTAGTGGGGGTATTTGATCCTGAAGCTTTCCTT. This encodes CASSLVGVFDPEAFL.

Comment on this clonotype: At one end the junction does not follow the germline gene, possibly because of a read error. J is TRBJ2-7 and V is TRBV14, with D unresolved. The V gene's germline CDR1 is SGHDN and CDR2 FVKESK. The CDR3 runs 11 residues. CDR3 protein: CASSQGGPCFF. DNA of the CDR3: TGTGCCAGCAGCCAAGGGGGTCCCTGTTTCTTC.

This clonotype was detected many times. V usage is TRBV12-3 or TRBV12-4 and J usage is TRBJ2-3; 10 bases are shared with TRBD2. J was trimmed by 3 bases and V by 6 bases; bases with no gene match: 6. The CDR3 extends over 15 amino acids. CDR3 coding DNA: TGTGCCAGCAGCCAAGCGGGGGGGTCTACAGATACGCAGTATTTT. Encoded protein: CASSQAGGSTDTQYF.

V is TRBV7-9 and J is TRBJ1-5; perhaps TRBD1 as D (5 bases). The germline CDR1 and CDR2 sequences are SEHNR and FQNEAQ (reference sequence). This CDR3 has 15 amino acids. Between the trimmed V and J ends, which lost 1 base and 1 base, there was a span of 8 bases. The DNA for the CDR3 is TGTGCCAGCAGCTTAGTTGGGGGGAGCAATCAGCCCCAGCATTTT. It encodes CASSLVGGSNQPQHF.

V usage is TRBV5-4 and J usage is TRBJ1-1; D is undetermined. This CDR3 region has 12 residues. Germline values: CDR1 SGHNT, CDR2 YYREEE (reference sequence). V was clipped by 2 bases and J by 6 bases, with 8 bases between them. This CDR3 is CASSLNGPEAFF. CDR3 DNA sequence: TGTGCCAGCAGCTTAAATGGGCCTGAAGCTTTCTTT.

This clonotype was found many times. This rearrangement joins TRBV7-3 to TRBJ2-1, with 7 bases fitting TRBD1. The germline CDR1 and CDR2 sequences are SGHTA and FQGTGA. The CDR3 length is 17 residues. Trimming took 1 base from V and 2 from J; bases not matched to a gene: 8. In DNA, the CDR3 is TGTGCCAGCAGCTTAAAATCGGGACAGAATCCCTACAATGAGCAGTTCTTC. It is translated as CASSLKSGQNPYNEQFF.

This chain links TRBV28 with TRBJ1-1; D is perhaps TRBD1 (6 bases). Between the trimmed V and J ends, which lost 3 bases and 6 bases, there was a span of 14 bases. The CDR3 covers 14 residues. CDR1 and CDR2 from the germline V gene are MDHEN and SYDVKM. CDR3 loop: CASSFPQGNSEAFF. The CDR3 DNA is TGTGCCAGCAGTTTTCCACAGGGTAACTCTGAAGCTTTCTTT.